This T cell receptor beta chain was identified during a study of graft-versus-host responses after intestinal transplantation. Whole-study results and caveats: GvH clones were identified in recipient marrow, with some first appearing in ileum or blood.

After the reaction, proliferating CFSE-low CD3+CD4+ and CD3+CD8+ responders were sorted. Sequencing was performed with immunoSEQ multiplex PCR; in TCRdb, only in-frame clones are kept and a portion is missing. The sample holds approximately 9,000 clones, roughly 27% seen once. The ends were cut back, 4 bases at V and 6 bases at J, with 10 bases in the middle. The CDR3 is made up of 12 amino acids. Germline lookup yields CDR1 GTSNPN and CDR2 SVGIG (reference sequence). The V call is TRBV30, the J call TRBJ1-5, with unresolved D. This TCR was sampled from a human patient who received an intestinal transplant. Here the sequenced sample was alloreactive CD4+ T cells from a mixed lymphocyte reaction culture, taken before intestinal transplant. As to subset: CFSE-low proliferating T cells sorted from roughly 6-day pre-transplant mixed lymphocyte reaction (GvH or HvG direction). Written as DNA, the CDR3 is TGTGCCTGGAACCAAGGGAGTCAGCCCCAGCATTTT. Its protein product is CAWNQGSQPQHF.